Detailed here is one TCR beta chain. It lacks a known antigen. Base quality data are lacking; no much larger clone is found one base away. This sample was taken from a study of cytomegalovirus exposure and HLA in healthy donors (dated by TCRdb to between 2016 and 2019). About the investigation overall: An earlier analysis of 550 to 700 of the donors reported 250 to 300 Gb of sequence data and some 120 million unique TCR beta sequences from 150 million to 200 million T cells. All discovery cohort repertoires had been generated on a single sequencing platform. HLA typing covered class I and class II loci at four-digit resolution. A later analysis re-examined previously published TCR beta repertoires from more than 550 donors and added high-resolution HLA genotyping to investigate patterns of TCR occurrence. Among roughly 400 genotyped donors of the cohort, an average of about 240,000 unique TCR beta nucleotide sequences was sequenced per donor, of which 15% to 20% were non-productive. Donor age, sex, ethnicity and CMV serostatus were compiled together with the repertoire data. An earlier analysis of 500 to 650 of the donors applied high-throughput TCR beta sequencing to assess whether each TCR beta V gene segment acted as functional or pseudogenic. Of the approximately 400 genotyped donors, roughly 85% fell in the genetic ancestry cluster associated with self-reported Caucasian donors. The number of donors typed differed by locus, with roughly 620-630 for A, B, C, DRB1 and DQB1, around 500 for DQA1, over 600 for DPA1, and over 400 for DPB1. Roughly five DR-DQ haplotypes were handled as single units for association and clustering, since linkage in the cohort was strong. Besides the first cohort of 500 to 700 subjects, a separate validation cohort made up of 120 or so different subjects was used. A later genetic analysis took genome-wide SNP genotypes for about three fifths of the roughly 670 donors and used that subset as a discovery cohort. The later analysis used no new phenotypic data to find candidate immune exposures, relying instead on TCR beta sequences and their occurrence across donors. An early release that covered about 640 HLA-typed donors contained about 300 gigabases of sequencing data and some 87 million unique TCR sequences. Using immunosequencing, the study profiled T cell repertoires from 550 to 750 subjects and related those repertoires to cytomegalovirus serostatus. The study was designed to test whether signatures of past pathogen exposure could be identified by cataloging public T cell receptors. High-throughput TCR immunosequencing, statistical association of individual TCRs with disease status, and machine learning were combined to predict cytomegalovirus infection status. On the study overall, not on this receptor specifically: A later genetic analysis reported fewer N-insertions in productive TCRs among donors in an Asian-associated ancestry cluster than the approximately 670-donor mean. Most TCR sequences were seen in very few donors, while some public TCRs were found in many individuals. The cohort was sequenced for TCR beta chains only, and without alpha or paired-chain data the features that could be detected were limited. According to a later analysis, most CMV-associated TCR beta chains appeared to be HLA-restricted, and the HLA associations seemed to be driven largely by CMV exposure. In vitro tests confirmed that a few of the cytomegalovirus-associated TCR beta chains recognize cytomegalovirus antigens. In an earlier analysis of approximately 590 of the donors, most TCR beta V segments were observed in productive rearrangements about 90% or about 30% of the time, broadly matching IMGT annotations. Some IMGT-functional V segments, including TRBV6-2 and TRBV6-3, could not be distinguished by the 87-base-pair reads and were therefore excluded. A further reported finding was that TCR beta sequences accurately predicted the HLA-A and HLA-B alleles for most subjects in the first cohort. Cytomegalovirus status was reported to be diagnosed by the classifier with high specificity and sensitivity in both the original and validation cohorts. A later analysis found that HLA-associated TCR beta chains were more clonally expanded and had lower generation probabilities than equally common non-associated chains. Sequencing depth was assumed to be roughly uniform across donors in the presence/absence analyses, though that assumption may not hold. When HLA alleles, especially DR and DQ, strongly co-occurred, TCR associations were difficult to assign to individual alleles. In a later analysis, several top co-occurrence clusters were reported to appear linked to parvovirus B19, influenza, CMV and Epstein-Barr virus. The sequencing pipeline was judged likely to have produced a cluster of highly shared sequence variants as a technical artifact. CMV serostatus was the only immune exposure information available for the cohort. Specific HLA alleles were associated with more than 15,000 TCR beta sequences at a false discovery rate of 0.05 in a later analysis. Because counts were too low, fewer than 20 rarely observed V segments, including chromosome 9 orphons, were excluded from the earlier analysis of fewer than 650 of the donors. Because HLA typing was unavailable for some donors at each locus, only the typed subset was used in association tests. The authors suggested that the approach could potentially be generalized to other disease states and immunological phenotypes. An association between a missense DCLRE1C variant and V-gene and J-gene trimming of TCR beta chains was found in a later genetic analysis and replicated in an independent cohort. In a later analysis, the rate of TCR association differed among HLA loci, with DRB1 alleles having the most associated TCRs and HLA-C alleles having the fewest. A total of 164 TCR beta chains were listed by the study as associated with cytomegalovirus. Linkage disequilibrium might explain the correlated functional status among segregating V segments, but an unknown experimental factor could not be excluded.

In total, 500 to 700 healthy bone marrow donors made up the cohort. At the time of sampling, all cohort members were nominally healthy, though unrecorded immune exposures were likely present. The donor was CMV seronegative and belonged to the group of 350 or so seronegative cohort members. Each donor provided a peripheral blood sample, and peripheral blood mononuclear cells were used for TCR beta sequencing. The Qiagen DNeasy Blood Extraction Kit was used to extract genomic DNA from the blood cell samples. Deletion took 5 bases off V and 4 bases off J, with a span of 11 bases between the germline ends. There are 13 amino acids in the CDR3, from cysteine to phenylalanine inclusive. Only the CDR3 region is kept as DNA, spanning 39 bases read in frame from base 1. The germline V gene gives CDR1 as SGHTA and CDR2 as FQGNSA. The library was built by means of the immunoSEQ multiplex PCR assay. The multiplex PCR relied on a mix of 60 forward primers for TCR Vbeta segments and 13 reverse primers for TCR Jbeta segments. The CDR3 region of rearranged TCR beta genes was amplified from genomic DNA with a multiplex PCR assay. On the Illumina HiSeq System, the amplified TCR beta libraries were sequenced as 87-base-pair reads. The study's own analysis went as follows. A later analysis counted tens of millions of unique TCR beta chains across the approximately 700 repertoires, and around 12 million of these chains were shared by at least two donors. To remove PCR and sequencing errors, raw reads were error-corrected and collapsed into unique sequences using a nearest-neighbor algorithm that merged closely related sequences. CDR3 sequences were aligned to IMGT reference sequences to assign V, D and J gene segments. For a sequence to be retained, at least a six-nucleotide match to both a V gene segment and a J gene segment was required. Rearrangements were called productive when the CDR3 lacked stop codons and stayed in frame with V and J; all others were non-productive. CDR3 was defined according to IMGT convention as the region running from the second conserved V-encoded cysteine to the conserved J-encoded phenylalanine. The earlier analysis of a few hundred of the donors excluded sequences that lacked an unambiguous match to a single V gene segment. In an earlier analysis of 587 of the donors, V segments were called functional above 56.7% productive rearrangements and were called segregating when the between-donor standard deviation exceeded 5%. A statistical classification framework was built to diagnose cytomegalovirus status from the catalog of TCR beta chain sequences. In a later analysis, V and J genes were assigned by comparing TCR nucleotide sequences against IMGT/GENE-DB human TR gene sequences. The TCRdist pipeline was used in a later analysis to assign CDR3 sequences and most-parsimonious VDJ recombination scenarios. In a later analysis, every TCR beta chain was defined by the combination of its CDR3 amino acid sequence and its V-gene family, and reads without a unique V-gene family were dropped. As a way to deal with suspected cross-contamination and a sequencing artifact, a later analysis dropped nearly 600 nucleotide sequences that were highly shared and had low generation probability. In a later analysis, a clonal expansion index for each public chain was calculated from normalized within-repertoire ranks of inferred template counts. In a later analysis, generation probabilities were computed with a VDJ recombination model fitted to out-of-frame rearrangements, and the resulting probabilities were checked against IGoR. A later analysis scored TCR-TCR, TCR-HLA and TCR-CMV co-occurrence with hypergeometric tests, applying a repertoire-size bias correction to TCR pairs. False discovery rates were estimated in a later analysis by permuting HLA or CMV assignments 20 times. A later analysis grouped co-occurring TCRs with DBSCAN, adding TCRdist sequence similarity when clustering within HLA-allele-positive subsets. Co-occurrence clustering excluded repertoires with fewer than 30,000 or more than 120,000 public chains, plus five with anomalous nucleotide sharing. The clones in this table, taken by TCRdb from immuneACCESS, are in-frame only. Not every clone is retained; where verified, under half of the shortfall comes from an unresolved V gene, and the cause of the rest is unknown. V and J calls and clone size follow that table, whereas D and trimming were derived from the DNA. The table for this sample lists around 86,000 clones; less than 8% of them were counted only once. The ten largest make up about 2.5% of the sample.

Specimen: PBMCs. This receptor was obtained from a man between 50 and 59 years old in good health and CMV-seronegative. The sequence links TRBV7-2 to TRBJ1-1, with a weak D call of TRBD1 (6 bases match). The base sequence is TGTGCCAGCAGCCAGACAGGACTCACTGAAGCTTTCTTT. Protein translation: CASSQTGLTEAFF.